These 15 T cell receptor beta chains share one sample of origin, sequenced in a study of graft-versus-host responses after intestinal transplantation. For these receptors, no antigen is known. Only in-frame clones appear in the TCRdb table, and some are missing; sequencing was by immunoSEQ multiplex PCR. The sample consists of 65,000 to 85,000 clones, 80% to 90% of them appearing once. Sequencing was performed on unstimulated CD8+ T cells sorted from spleen or lymph node cells, taken before transplant. Source of these receptors: a human donor who was the organ donor for an intestinal transplant.

This clone appeared once. This chain uses TRBV28 with TRBJ2-1, with D tentatively TRBD2 (6 bases). The length of the CDR3 is 15 residues. The V end lost 3 bases, the J end lost 1 base, and 10 bases lay between the germline ends. Per the germline V gene, CDR1 is MDHEN and CDR2 is SYDVKM. CDR3 sequence reads: CASSLFGGSYNEQFF. CDR3 bases: TGTGCCAGCAGTTTGTTCGGGGGTTCCTACAATGAGCAGTTCTTC.

V and J are TRBV19 and TRBJ2-4, with 9 bases fitting TRBD2. The germline V gene encodes CDR1 LNHDA and CDR2 SQIVND (reference sequence). The CDR3 covers 14 residues. V gave up 4 bases and J gave up 6 bases; unmatched junction bases: 4. For the CDR3, the DNA is TGTGCCAGTAGTAGCGGGGGGGCGGGAAACATTCAGTACTTC. This sequence encodes CASSSGGAGNIQYF. Full variable domain (rest looked up from reference TRBV19 and TRBJ2-4): DGGITQSPKYLFRKEGQNVTLSCEQNLNHDAMYWYRQDPGQGLRLIYYSQIVNDFQKGDIAEGYSVSREKKESFPLTVTSAQKNPTAFYLCASSSGGAGNIQYFGAGTRLSVL.

This chain links TRBV5-5 with TRBJ2-7; 9 bases line up with TRBD1. Germline-derived CDR1 and CDR2 are SGHKS and YYEKEE (reference sequence). This CDR3 region has 15 residues. Losses at the gene ends were 4 bases for V and 1 base for J; bases not matched to a gene: 6. CDR3 nucleotide sequence: TGTGCCAGCAGCCCGGGACAGGGAATTTCCTACGAGCAGTACTTC. This encodes CASSPGQGISYEQYF.

V usage is TRBV27 and J usage is TRBJ2-1; D possibly corresponds to TRBD1 (5 bases). The CDR3 consists of 16 residues. Trimming left V 3 bases short and J 4 bases short, with 16 bases between. The germline V gene has CDR1 MNHEY and CDR2 SMNVEV (reference sequence). CDR3 region: CASSFLIGQGYNEQFF. The DNA of the CDR3 is TGTGCCAGCAGTTTTTTGATCGGACAAGGATACAATGAGCAGTTCTTC.

The chain links TRBV5-1 to TRBJ1-1, with D possibly being TRBD1 (5 bases). V lost 2 bases to trimming and J lost 0 bases, with 8 bases between them. This CDR3 comprises 14 residues. Germline CDR1 reads SGHRS; CDR2 reads YFSETQ. In DNA, the CDR3 is TGCGCCAGCAGCTTAGAGGGGTTGAACACTGAAGCTTTCTTT. This translates into CASSLEGLNTEAFF.

V and J are TRBV28 and TRBJ2-3, with 8 bases identical to TRBD1. Per the germline V gene, CDR1 is MDHEN and CDR2 is SYDVKM. The CDR3 is 16 amino acids. The V gene end was trimmed by 7 bases and the J gene end by 4 bases; junction bases not matched to a gene: 13. This CDR3 is CASNLEQGVHADTQYF. The CDR3 DNA sequence: TGTGCCAGCAATCTAGAACAGGGGGTGCATGCAGATACGCAGTATTTT.

The CDR3 region has the DNA TGTGCCAGCAGCCCTCCGAGGGGACAGTTCGCAGATACGCAGTATTTT. Translating it yields CASSPPRGQFADTQYF. The chain couples TRBV2 to TRBJ2-3; 7 bases fit TRBD1. V was clipped by 6 bases and J by 4 bases; unmatched bases: 13. Per the germline V gene, CDR1 is SNHLY and CDR2 is FYNNEI. CDR3 length: 16 amino acids.

V usage is TRBV19 and J usage is TRBJ2-7; D is ambiguous. Between the trimmed V and J ends, which lost 4 bases and 4 bases, there was a span of 5 bases. CDR1 is LNHDA and CDR2 is SQIVND in the germline V gene (reference sequence). The CDR3 is 11 amino acids. CDR3 protein: CASSNGYEQYF. The CDR3 nucleotides are TGTGCCAGTAGTAATGGATACGAGCAGTACTTC.

The rearrangement links TRBV4-1 to TRBJ2-7; 7 nucleotides match TRBD1. J lost 2 bases, V lost 0 bases, and 4 bases had no gene match. The CDR3 loop spans 15 amino acids. CDR1 is MGHRA and CDR2 is YSYEKL in the germline V gene. This chain's CDR3 is CASSQELTGAYEQYF. CDR3 nucleotides: TGCGCCAGCAGCCAAGAGTTAACAGGGGCCTACGAGCAGTACTTC.

The genes are TRBV6-5 and TRBJ2-1; D call uncertain. This CDR3 region has 8 residues. Trimming left V 6 bases short and J 14 bases short, with 5 bases between. Germline-derived CDR1 and CDR2 are MNHEY and SVGAGI. The CDR3 spells CASRRKFF. Written as DNA, the CDR3 is TGTGCCAGCAGAAGGAAGTTCTTC.

V usage is TRBV7-9 and J usage is TRBJ1-5; D remains unclear. From germline, CDR1 is SEHNR and CDR2 FQNEAQ (reference sequence). V lost 1 base and J lost 7, with 8 bases in between. The CDR3 spans 13 residues. The CDR3: CASSLGWGQPQHF. CDR3 nucleotides: TGTGCCAGCAGCTTAGGTTGGGGACAGCCCCAGCATTTT.

The rearrangement joins TRBV6-1 to TRBJ1-2; no reliable D call. CDR1 and CDR2 from the germline V gene are MNHNS and SASEGT. Trimming shortened V by 2 bases and J by 0 bases, and 10 bases separated the two germline ends. The CDR3 has 15 residues. The CDR3 reads CASSEYGEPNYGYTF. The CDR3 DNA reads as TGTGCCAGCAGTGAATACGGGGAGCCTAACTATGGCTACACCTTC.

The DNA for the CDR3 is TGTGCCAGCAGCTACTTGGTGTTCGGGACTAGCGTGAACGAGCAGTACTTC. This translates into CASSYLVFGTSVNEQYF. The rearrangement uses TRBV5-6 and TRBJ2-7; TRBD2 matches at 10 bases. Germline V CDR1 and CDR2: SGHDT, YYEEEE. V trimming: 3 bases; J trimming: 5 bases; junction bases outside the gene matches: 14. There are 17 residues in the CDR3.

The gene calls are TRBV4-1 and TRBJ1-5, with D uncertain. Trimming shortened V by 1 base and J by 5 bases, and 12 bases separated the two germline ends. The CDR3 runs to 15 residues. Germline lookup yields CDR1 MGHRA and CDR2 YSYEKL. The CDR3, as DNA: TGCGCCAGCAGCCAAGCGGGCAGCATCCATCAGCCCCAGCATTTT. Protein sequence: CASSQAGSIHQPQHF.

The rearrangement uses TRBV2 and TRBJ2-7; no definite D call. The germline V gene has CDR1 SNHLY and CDR2 FYNNEI. CDR3 length: 10 amino acids. V was shortened by 9 bases and J by 2 bases, with 5 bases between the two germline ends. The CDR3 reads CASAPYEQYF. The CDR3 DNA follows: TGTGCCAGTGCGCCCTACGAGCAGTACTTC.